The subject of this entry is one TCR beta chain. The target of this receptor is not known. No qualities accompany the bases; no much larger clone lies one base away. This entry comes from a study of identical twins (dated by TCRdb to 2016 to 2018). In terms of the full investigation: The study deep-sequenced TCR alpha and beta repertoires from monozygotic twins, unrelated adults of various ages and cord blood to test whether fetal clonotypes persist. Replicate twin experiments were performed at different times using different library preparation protocols to rule out contamination.

Every donor was a healthy Caucasian. Miltenyi CD45RO+ enrichment and human naive T-cell isolation kits were used to isolate memory (CD45RO+) and naive T cells from PBMC. Overall results and qualifications from the work: Conclusions relied on cross-sectional statistical analysis, since the same donors could not be followed over many years. Out-of-frame TCR alpha sharing in monozygotic twins was systematically underestimated by recombination models, whereas sharing between unrelated individuals was in agreement with the recombination models. A weaker excess of twin sharing was found in beta out-of-frame sequences because the signal-to-noise ratio was lowered by fewer shared sequences. Fewer insertions were carried by abundant cord blood beta clonotypes; a weaker similar trend was observed in young adult naive repertoires, while no such trend was observed in memory repertoires. Invariant T cells such as MAIT and iNKT could partly confound zero-insertion analyses, though diverse VJ usage argued against this for most clonotypes. Compared with coincidental sharing between unrelated individuals, out-of-frame TCR alpha sequences shared between twins had an excess of sequences with low generation probability.

Spanning cysteine to phenylalanine, the CDR3 consists of 14 amino acids. Here the CDR3 DNA is all that survives: 42 bases in frame from base 1. Trimming costs V 6 bases and J 1 base, and their ends lie 12 bases apart. According to the germline V gene, CDR1 reads SGHRS and CDR2 reads YFSETQ. Libraries were constructed by 5' RACE. The sequencing machine was an Illumina HiSeq 2000. Template switching added a universal primer binding site, and the final cDNA carried a unique molecular identifier that allowed TCR cDNA molecules to be counted accurately. First-strand cDNA for TCR alpha and beta chains was synthesized from specific primers in the conserved constant-segment region. To control for contamination, every cDNA library was double barcoded, receiving both a SMART-Mk sample barcode and Illumina barcodes. TruSeq adapter sequences, together with Illumina sample barcodes, were added in two successive PCR steps. TCR alpha and beta cDNA libraries were sequenced on the Illumina HiSeq platform with custom primers. For the original study's pipeline: MiGEC was used to process raw reads and extract unique molecular identifiers, and MiXCR was used to find CDR3 positions. Recombination models were inferred per individual with the repgenHMM and IGoR tools using an EM algorithm. Shared clonotype analysis was performed with the tcR package in R, normalizing sharing by the product of cloneset sizes. To study raw recombination without the effects of thymic and clonal selection, out-of-frame nonproductive sequences were analyzed. TCRdb reanalyzed the raw reads on its own, using fastp at Q25 for trimming and MiXCR for clone calling, and kept in-frame beta chains. One record per CDR3 amino acid sequence lists the most common genes and DNA. These V and J calls originate from TCRdb's pipeline instead of the authors' own analysis. Recorded for this sample are around 200,000 distinct CDR3 sequences; around a tenth of them occurred a single time. Approximately 5.1% of the sample is taken by the ten largest.

Recombination joined TRBV5-1 with TRBJ2-3, and TRBD1 may be the D gene, going by 6 matching bases. The receptor was isolated from a woman under 30 in good health. The sample consisted of memory (CD45RO+) T cells sorted from blood. Interpreted using the paper, the cell subset or site label stands for: CD45RO+ enriched T cells. The CDR3 loop reads CASNRDVGTDTQYF. The nucleotides are TGCGCCAGCAACAGGGATGTTGGCACAGATACGCAGTATTTT.